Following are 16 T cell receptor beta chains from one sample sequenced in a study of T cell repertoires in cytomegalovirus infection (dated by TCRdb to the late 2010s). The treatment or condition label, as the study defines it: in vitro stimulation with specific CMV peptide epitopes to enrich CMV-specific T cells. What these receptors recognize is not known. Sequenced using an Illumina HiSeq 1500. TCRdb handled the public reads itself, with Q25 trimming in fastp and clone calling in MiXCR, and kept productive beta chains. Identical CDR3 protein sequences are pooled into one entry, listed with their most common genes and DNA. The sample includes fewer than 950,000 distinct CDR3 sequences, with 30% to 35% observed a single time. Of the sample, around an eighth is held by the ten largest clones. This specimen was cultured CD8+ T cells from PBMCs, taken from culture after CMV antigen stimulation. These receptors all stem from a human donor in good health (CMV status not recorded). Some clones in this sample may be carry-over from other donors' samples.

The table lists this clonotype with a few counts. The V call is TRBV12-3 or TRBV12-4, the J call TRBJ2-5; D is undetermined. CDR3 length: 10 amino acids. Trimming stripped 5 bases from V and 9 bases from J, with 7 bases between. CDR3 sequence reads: CASSGDAQYF. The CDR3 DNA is TGTGCCAGCAGTGGGGATGCCCAGTACTTC.

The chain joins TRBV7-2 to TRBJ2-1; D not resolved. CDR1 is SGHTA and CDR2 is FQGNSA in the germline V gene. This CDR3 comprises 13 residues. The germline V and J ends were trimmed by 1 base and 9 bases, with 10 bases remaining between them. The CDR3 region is CASSLVVMGEQFF. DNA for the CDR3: TGTGCCAGCAGCTTAGTGGTGATGGGTGAGCAGTTCTTC.

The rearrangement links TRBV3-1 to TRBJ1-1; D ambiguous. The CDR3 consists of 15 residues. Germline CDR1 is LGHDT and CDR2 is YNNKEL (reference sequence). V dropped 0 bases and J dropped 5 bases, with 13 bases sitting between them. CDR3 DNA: TGTGCCAGCAGCCAAGATCGAACTGCCGAGACTGAAGCTTTCTTT. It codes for CASSQDRTAETEAFF. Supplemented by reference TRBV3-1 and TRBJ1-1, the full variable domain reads DTAVSQTPKYLVTQMGNDKSIKCEQNLGHDTMYWYKQDSKKFLKIMFSYNNKELIINETVPNRFSPKSPDKAHLNLHINSLELGDSAVYFCASSQDRTAETEAFFGQGTRLTVV.

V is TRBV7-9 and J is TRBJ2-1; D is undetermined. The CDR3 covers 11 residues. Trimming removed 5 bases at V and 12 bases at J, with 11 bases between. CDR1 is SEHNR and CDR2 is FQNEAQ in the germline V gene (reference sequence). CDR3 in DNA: TGTGCCAGCAGCCTCAGTGCCGGGCAGTTCTTC. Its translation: CASSLSAGQFF.

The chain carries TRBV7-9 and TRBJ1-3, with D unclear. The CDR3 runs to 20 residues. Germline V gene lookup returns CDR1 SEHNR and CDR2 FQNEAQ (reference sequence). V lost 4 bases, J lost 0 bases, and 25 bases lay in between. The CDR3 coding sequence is TGTGCCAGCAGCTCGCCGAGACCCCCGACGGCTGATTCCTCTGGAAACACCATATATTTT. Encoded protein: CASSSPRPPTADSSGNTIYF.

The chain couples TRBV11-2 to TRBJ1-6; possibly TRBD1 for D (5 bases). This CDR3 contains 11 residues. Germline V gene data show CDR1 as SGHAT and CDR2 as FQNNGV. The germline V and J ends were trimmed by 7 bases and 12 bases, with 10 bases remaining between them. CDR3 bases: TGTGCCAGCACCGTGGGGGGACCCCTCCACTTT. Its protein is CASTVGGPLHF.

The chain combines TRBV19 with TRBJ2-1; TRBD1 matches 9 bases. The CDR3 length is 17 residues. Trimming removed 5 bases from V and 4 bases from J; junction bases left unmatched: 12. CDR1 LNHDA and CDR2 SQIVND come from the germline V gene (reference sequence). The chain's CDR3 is CASSPKGQGILYNEQFF. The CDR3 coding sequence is TGTGCCAGTAGTCCTAAGGGACAGGGAATCCTTTACAATGAGCAGTTCTTC.

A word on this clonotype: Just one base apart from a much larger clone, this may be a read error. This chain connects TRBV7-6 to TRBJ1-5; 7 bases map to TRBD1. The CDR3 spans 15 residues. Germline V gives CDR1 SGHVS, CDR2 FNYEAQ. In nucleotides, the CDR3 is TGTGCCAGCAGCTTAAGGACAGGAGGAGGCCAGCACCAGCATTTT. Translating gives CASSLRTGGGQHQHF.

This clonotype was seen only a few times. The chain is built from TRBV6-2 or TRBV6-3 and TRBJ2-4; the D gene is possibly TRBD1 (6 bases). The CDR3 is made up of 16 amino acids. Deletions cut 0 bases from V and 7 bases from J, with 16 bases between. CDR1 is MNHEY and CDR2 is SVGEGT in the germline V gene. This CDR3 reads CASSYSREGGVNIQYF. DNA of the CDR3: TGTGCCAGCAGTTACTCGAGAGAAGGGGGAGTCAACATTCAGTACTTC.

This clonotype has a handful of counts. Here the CDR3 DNA reads TGTGCCAGCTCTAATTCAGATACGCAGTATTTT. Translation: CASSNSDTQYF. V gene TRBV27 combines with J gene TRBJ2-3; D unclear. CDR3 length: 11 residues. Germline CDR1 reads MNHEY; CDR2 reads SMNVEV (reference sequence). Trimming stripped 8 bases from V and 4 bases from J, with 7 bases between.

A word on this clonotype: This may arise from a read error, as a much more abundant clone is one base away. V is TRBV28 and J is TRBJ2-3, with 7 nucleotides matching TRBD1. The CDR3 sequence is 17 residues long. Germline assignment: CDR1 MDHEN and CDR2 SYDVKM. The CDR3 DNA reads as TGTGCCAACAGTCCTCGCCCCTGGACAGGACCAAGGGATACGCAGTATTTT. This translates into CANSPRPWTGPRDTQYF. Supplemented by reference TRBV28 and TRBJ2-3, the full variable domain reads DVKVTQSSRYLVKRTGEKVFLECVQDMDHENMFWYRQDPGLGLRLIYFSYDVKMKEKGDIPEGYSVSREKKERFSLILESASTNQTSMYLCANSPRPWTGPRDTQYFGPGTRLTVL.

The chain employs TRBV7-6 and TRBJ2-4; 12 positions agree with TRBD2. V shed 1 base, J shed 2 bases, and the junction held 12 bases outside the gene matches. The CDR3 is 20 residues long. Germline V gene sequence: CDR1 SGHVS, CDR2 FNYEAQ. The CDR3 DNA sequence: TGTGCCAGCAGCTTAGGGGCTAGCGGGGGGGCCCCCTTCTCCAAAAACATTCAGTACTTC. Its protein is CASSLGASGGAPFSKNIQYF.

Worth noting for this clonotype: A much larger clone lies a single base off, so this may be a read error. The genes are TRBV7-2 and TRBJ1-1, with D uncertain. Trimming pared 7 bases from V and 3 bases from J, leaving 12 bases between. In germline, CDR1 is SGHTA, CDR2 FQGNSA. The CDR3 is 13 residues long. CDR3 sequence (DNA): TGTGCCAGCACCTGTCCAGGAGACACTGAAGCTTTCTTT. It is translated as CASTCPGDTEAFF.

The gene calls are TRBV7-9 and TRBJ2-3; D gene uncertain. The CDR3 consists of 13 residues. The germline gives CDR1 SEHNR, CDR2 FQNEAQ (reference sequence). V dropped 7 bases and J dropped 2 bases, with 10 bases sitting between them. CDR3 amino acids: CASNQPPTDTQYF. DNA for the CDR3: TGTGCCAGCAACCAACCACCCACAGATACGCAGTATTTT.

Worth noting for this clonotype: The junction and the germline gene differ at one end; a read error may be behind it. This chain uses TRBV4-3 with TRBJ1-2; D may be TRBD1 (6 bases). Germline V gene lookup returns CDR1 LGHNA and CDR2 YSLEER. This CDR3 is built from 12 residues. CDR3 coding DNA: TGCGCCAGCAGCCAAGGTGGGGGCCCGCCAGCCTTC. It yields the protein CASSQGGGPPAF.

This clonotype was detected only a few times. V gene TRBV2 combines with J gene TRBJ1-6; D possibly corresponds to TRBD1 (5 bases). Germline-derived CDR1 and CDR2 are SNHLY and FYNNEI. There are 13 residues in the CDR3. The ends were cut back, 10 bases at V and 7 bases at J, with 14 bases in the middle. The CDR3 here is CATEGEGNSPLHF. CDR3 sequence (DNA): TGTGCCACCGAAGGGGAGGGGAATTCACCCCTCCACTTT.